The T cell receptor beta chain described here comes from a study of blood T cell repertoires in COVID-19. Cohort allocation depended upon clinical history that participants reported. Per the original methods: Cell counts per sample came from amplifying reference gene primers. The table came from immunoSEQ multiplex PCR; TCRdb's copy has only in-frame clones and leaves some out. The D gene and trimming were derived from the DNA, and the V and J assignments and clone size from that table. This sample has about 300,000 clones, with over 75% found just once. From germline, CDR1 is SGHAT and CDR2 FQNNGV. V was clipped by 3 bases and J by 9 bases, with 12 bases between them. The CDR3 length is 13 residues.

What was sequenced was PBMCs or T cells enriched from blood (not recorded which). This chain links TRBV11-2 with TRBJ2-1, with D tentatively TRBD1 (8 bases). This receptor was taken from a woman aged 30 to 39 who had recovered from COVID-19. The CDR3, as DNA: TGTGCCAGCAGCTTGACAGGGGAGGGTGAGCAGTTCTTC. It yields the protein CASSLTGEGEQFF. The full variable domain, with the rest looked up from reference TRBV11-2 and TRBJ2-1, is EAGVAQSPRYKIIEKRQSVAFWCNPISGHATLYWYQQILGQGPKLLIQFQNNGVVDDSQLPKDRFSAERLKGVDSTLKIQPAKLEDSAVYLCASSLTGEGEQFFGPGTRLTVL.